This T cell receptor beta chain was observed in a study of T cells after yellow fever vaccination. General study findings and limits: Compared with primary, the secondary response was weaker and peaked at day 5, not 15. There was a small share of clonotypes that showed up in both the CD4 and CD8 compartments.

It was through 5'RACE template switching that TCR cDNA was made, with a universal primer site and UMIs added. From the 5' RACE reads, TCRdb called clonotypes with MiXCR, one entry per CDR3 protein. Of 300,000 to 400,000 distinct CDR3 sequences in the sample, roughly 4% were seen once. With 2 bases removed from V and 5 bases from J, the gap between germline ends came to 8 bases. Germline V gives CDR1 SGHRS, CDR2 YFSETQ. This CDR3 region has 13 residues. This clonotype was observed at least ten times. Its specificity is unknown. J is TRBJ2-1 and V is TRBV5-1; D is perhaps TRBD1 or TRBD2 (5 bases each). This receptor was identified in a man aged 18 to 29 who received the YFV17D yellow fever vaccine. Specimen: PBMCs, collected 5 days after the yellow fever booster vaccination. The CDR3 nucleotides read TGCGCCAGCAGCTTTGGGGGAAACAATGAGCAGTTCTTC. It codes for CASSFGGNNEQFF.